These 6 T cell receptor beta chains came from one sample sequenced in a study of CD8 T cells in Susac syndrome. When the RNA was reverse transcribed, random hexamers were used with an input of roughly 0.5 to 1 ug. MiXCR, run by TCRdb on the immunoSEQ multiplex PCR reads, gives a single entry per CDR3 protein. The sample lists tens of thousands of distinct CDR3 sequences, 85% to 95% occurring once. The sample taken for sequencing was CD8+ T cells from PBMCs. The receptors come from a human donor with Susac syndrome.

V is TRBV27 and J is TRBJ1-6, with D possibly being TRBD1 (6 bases). V lost 3 bases, J lost 10 bases, and 10 bases lay in between. There are 13 residues in the CDR3. The V gene's germline CDR1 is MNHEY and CDR2 SMNVEV (reference sequence). CDR3 sequence (DNA): TGTGCCAGCAGTTTGGGAGGGGGGTCACCCCTCCACTTT. It yields the protein CASSLGGGSPLHF.

The chain employs TRBV10-3 and TRBJ2-7, with D perhaps TRBD1 (6 bases). Trimming removed 0 bases from V and 6 bases from J, with 12 bases in between. The CDR3 sequence is 14 residues long. Germline V gives CDR1 ENHRY, CDR2 SYGVKD. CDR3 sequence reads: CAISESQVGGEQYF. The CDR3 DNA reads as TGTGCCATCAGTGAGTCGCAAGTAGGGGGCGAGCAGTACTTC.

V and J are TRBV28 and TRBJ1-2, with 10 positions matching TRBD1. Trimming cost V 4 bases and J 6 bases; bases outside gene matches: 5. The CDR3 contains 14 residues. CDR1 is MDHEN, CDR2 SYDVKM, per germline. The CDR3 loop reads CASSSRDRGHGYTF. In DNA form, the CDR3 reads TGTGCCAGCAGTTCCCGGGACAGGGGTCATGGCTACACCTTC.

The chain carries TRBV2 and TRBJ2-1; D is perhaps TRBD1 (6 bases). This CDR3 spans 14 amino acids. Germline loops: CDR1 SNHLY, CDR2 FYNNEI. V lost 4 bases to trimming and J lost 4 bases, with 11 bases between them. The CDR3 loop is CASSGSGQYNEQFF. As DNA, the CDR3 is TGTGCCAGCAGTGGATCCGGACAGTACAATGAGCAGTTCTTC.

Here the CDR3 DNA reads TGTGCCAGCAGCTTGATCGAGGGCACCGGGGAGCTGTTTTTT. Amino acid sequence: CASSLIEGTGELFF. The rearrangement uses TRBV5-4 and TRBJ2-2; perhaps TRBD2 as D (5 bases). CDR1 and CDR2 (germline): SGHNT, YYREEE (reference sequence). Deletions cut 1 base from V and 4 bases from J, with 8 bases between. The CDR3 loop spans 14 amino acids.

The J gene is TRBJ2-1, the V gene TRBV7-9; D is unresolved. CDR1 is SEHNR, CDR2 FQNEAQ, per germline (reference sequence). Trimming left V 3 bases short and J 12 bases short, with 15 bases between. The CDR3 contains 13 residues. The DNA of the CDR3 is TGTGCCAGCAGCTTGACGACTGCCCCCTCGCAGTTCTTC. Translation gives CASSLTTAPSQFF.